This TCR beta chain was found in a study of early T cells in non-severe SARS-CoV-2 infection. This clonotype was seen a handful of times. The antigen is undetermined. Study-wide points: Matches to VDJdb favored anti-spike CD8 responses and missed private and CD4 specificities.

In TCRdb, the 5' RACE reads were re-called with MiXCR into one record per CDR3 protein. This table holds over 100,000 distinct CDR3 sequences, about an eighth found once. Trimming took off 5 bases at V and 7 bases at J, with 18 bases between the two ends. This CDR3 has 15 residues. Per germline, CDR1 SGHNT and CDR2 YENEEA. The sequence came from an adult who was a healthcare worker with PCR-confirmed SARS-CoV-2 infection or an uninfected control (not recorded which). This rearrangement joins TRBV11-3 to TRBJ2-1; D may match TRBD1 or TRBD2 (5 bases each). Sequencing was performed on whole blood. The CDR3 DNA reads as TGTGCCAGCAGCCGACTGCCGGGACGGGTGAATGAGCAGTTCTTC. The encoded protein is CASSRLPGRVNEQFF.